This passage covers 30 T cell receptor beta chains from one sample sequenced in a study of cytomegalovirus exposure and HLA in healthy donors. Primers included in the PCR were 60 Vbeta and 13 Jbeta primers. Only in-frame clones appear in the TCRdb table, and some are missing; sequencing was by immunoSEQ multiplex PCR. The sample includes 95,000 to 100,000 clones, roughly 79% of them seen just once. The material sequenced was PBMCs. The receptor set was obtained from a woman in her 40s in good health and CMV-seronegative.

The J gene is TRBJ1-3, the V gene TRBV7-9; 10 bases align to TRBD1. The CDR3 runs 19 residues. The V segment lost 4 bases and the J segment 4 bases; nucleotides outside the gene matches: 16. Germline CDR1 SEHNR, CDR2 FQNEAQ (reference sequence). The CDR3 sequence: CASSSPSSRDRGSGNTIYF. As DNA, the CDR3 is TGTGCCAGCAGCTCTCCAAGCTCTCGGGACAGGGGATCGGGAAACACCATATATTTT. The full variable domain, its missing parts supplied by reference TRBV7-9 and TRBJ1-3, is DTGVSQNPRHKITKRGQNVTFRCDPISEHNRLYWYRQTLGQGPEFLTYFQNEAQLEKSRLLSDRFSAERPKGSFSTLEIQRTEQGDSAMYLCASSSPSSRDRGSGNTIYFGEGSWLTVV.

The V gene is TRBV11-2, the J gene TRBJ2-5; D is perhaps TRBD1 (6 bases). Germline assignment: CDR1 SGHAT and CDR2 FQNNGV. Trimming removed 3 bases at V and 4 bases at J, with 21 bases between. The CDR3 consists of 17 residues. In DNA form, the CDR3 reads TGTGCCAGCAGCTTTAACATGGGACACCCCCCGTTAGAGACCCAGTACTTC. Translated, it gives CASSFNMGHPPLETQYF.

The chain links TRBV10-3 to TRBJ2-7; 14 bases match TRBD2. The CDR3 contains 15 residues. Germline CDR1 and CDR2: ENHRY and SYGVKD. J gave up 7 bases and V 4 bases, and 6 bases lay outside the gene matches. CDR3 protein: CAISGGLAGAGEQYF. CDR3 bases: TGTGCCATCAGTGGGGGACTAGCGGGGGCTGGGGAGCAGTACTTC.

The CDR3 loop is CAWTDRVPSPLHF. CDR3 bases: TGTGCCTGGACTGACAGGGTCCCCTCACCCCTCCACTTT. The V gene is TRBV30, the J gene TRBJ1-6; 7 bases are a match to TRBD1. V was clipped by 4 bases and J by 10 bases; unmatched bases: 7. CDR3 length: 13 amino acids. CDR1 and CDR2 from the germline V gene are GTSNPN and SVGIG (reference sequence).

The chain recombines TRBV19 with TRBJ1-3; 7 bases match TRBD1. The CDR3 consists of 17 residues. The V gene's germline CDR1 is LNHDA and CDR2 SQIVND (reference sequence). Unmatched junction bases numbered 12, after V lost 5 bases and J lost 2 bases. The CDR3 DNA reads TGTGCCAGTAGTGGAGCCCAGGACAGGTACACTGGAAACACCATATATTTT. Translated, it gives CASSGAQDRYTGNTIYF.

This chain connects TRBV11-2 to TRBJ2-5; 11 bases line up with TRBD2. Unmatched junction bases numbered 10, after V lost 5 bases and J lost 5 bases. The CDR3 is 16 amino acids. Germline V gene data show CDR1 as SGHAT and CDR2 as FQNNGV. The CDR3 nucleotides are TGTGCCAGCAGCCCGTTAACTAGCGGGAGACCTGAGACCCAGTACTTC. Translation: CASSPLTSGRPETQYF.

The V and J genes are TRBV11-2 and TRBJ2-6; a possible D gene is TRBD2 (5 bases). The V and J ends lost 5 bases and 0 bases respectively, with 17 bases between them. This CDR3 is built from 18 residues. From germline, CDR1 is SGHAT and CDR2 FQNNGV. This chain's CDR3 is CASSPMTTFSSGANVLTF. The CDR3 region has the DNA TGTGCCAGCAGCCCAATGACTACTTTTAGCTCTGGGGCCAACGTCCTGACTTTC.

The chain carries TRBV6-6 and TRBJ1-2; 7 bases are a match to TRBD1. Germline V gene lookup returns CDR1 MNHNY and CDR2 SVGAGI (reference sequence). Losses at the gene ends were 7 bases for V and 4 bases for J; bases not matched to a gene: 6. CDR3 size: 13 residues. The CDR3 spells CASTWDRSYGYTF. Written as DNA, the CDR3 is TGTGCCAGCACCTGGGACAGATCCTATGGCTACACCTTC.

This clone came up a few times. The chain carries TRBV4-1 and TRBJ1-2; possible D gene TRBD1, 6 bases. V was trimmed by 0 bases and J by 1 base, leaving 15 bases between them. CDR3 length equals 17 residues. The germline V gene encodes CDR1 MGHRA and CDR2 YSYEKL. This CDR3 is CASSQETQGQFNYGYTF. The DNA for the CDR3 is TGCGCCAGCAGCCAAGAGACCCAGGGGCAATTTAACTATGGCTACACCTTC.

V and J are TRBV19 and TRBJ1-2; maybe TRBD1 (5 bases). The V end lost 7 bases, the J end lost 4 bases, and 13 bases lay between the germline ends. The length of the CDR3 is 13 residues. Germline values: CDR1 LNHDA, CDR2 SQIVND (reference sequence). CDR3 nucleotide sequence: TGTGCCAGTACTCAGACAGAGAGCTATGGCTACACCTTC. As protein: CASTQTESYGYTF.

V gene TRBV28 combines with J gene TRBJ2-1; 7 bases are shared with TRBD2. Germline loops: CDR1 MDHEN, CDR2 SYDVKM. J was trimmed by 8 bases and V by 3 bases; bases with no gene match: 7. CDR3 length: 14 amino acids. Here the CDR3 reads CASSFGAGVDEQFF. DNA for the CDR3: TGTGCCAGCAGTTTTGGGGCGGGAGTCGATGAGCAGTTCTTC.

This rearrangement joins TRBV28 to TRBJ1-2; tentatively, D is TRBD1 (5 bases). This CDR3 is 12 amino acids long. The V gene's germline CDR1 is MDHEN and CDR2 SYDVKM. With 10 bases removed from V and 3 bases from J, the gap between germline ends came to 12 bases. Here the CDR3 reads CATTAGDYGYTF. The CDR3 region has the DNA TGTGCCACCACCGCGGGGGACTATGGCTACACCTTC.

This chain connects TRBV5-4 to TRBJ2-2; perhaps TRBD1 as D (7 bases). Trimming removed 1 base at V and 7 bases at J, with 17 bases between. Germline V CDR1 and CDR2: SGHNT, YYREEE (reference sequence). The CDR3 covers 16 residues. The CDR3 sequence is CASSLRSTGRDGELFF. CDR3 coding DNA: TGTGCCAGCAGCTTGAGATCGACAGGGCGGGACGGGGAGCTGTTTTTT.

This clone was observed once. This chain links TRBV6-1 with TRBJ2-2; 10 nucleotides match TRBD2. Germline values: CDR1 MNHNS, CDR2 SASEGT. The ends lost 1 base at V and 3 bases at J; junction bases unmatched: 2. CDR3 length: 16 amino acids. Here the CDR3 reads CASSEGLAGDTGELFF. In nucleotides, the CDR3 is TGTGCCAGCAGTGAAGGTCTAGCGGGAGACACCGGGGAGCTGTTTTTT.

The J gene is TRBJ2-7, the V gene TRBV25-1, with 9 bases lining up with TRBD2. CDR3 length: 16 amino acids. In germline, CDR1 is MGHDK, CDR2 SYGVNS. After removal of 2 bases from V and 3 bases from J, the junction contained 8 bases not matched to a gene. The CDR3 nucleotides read TGTGCCAGCAGTGAAGCGGGGCTAGCGGGAAACTACGAGCAGTACTTC. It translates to CASSEAGLAGNYEQYF.

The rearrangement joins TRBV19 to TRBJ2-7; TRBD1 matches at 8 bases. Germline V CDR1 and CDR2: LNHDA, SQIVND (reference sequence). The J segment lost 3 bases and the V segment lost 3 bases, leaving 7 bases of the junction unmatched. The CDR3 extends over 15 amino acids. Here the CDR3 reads CASSISGTGHYEQYF. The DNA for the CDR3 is TGTGCCAGTAGTATCTCTGGGACAGGTCACTACGAGCAGTACTTC.

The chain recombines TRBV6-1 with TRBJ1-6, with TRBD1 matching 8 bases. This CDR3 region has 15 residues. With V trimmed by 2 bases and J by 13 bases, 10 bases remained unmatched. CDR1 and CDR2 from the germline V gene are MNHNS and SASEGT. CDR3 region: CASSESNRGFSPLHF. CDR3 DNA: TGTGCCAGCAGTGAAAGTAACAGGGGGTTTAGCCCCCTCCACTTT.

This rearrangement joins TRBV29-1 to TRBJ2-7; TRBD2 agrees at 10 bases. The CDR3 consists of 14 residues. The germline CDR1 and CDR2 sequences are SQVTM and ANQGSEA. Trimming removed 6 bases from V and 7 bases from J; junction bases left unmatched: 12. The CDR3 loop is CSVLTAGGPGEQYF. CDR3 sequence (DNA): TGCAGCGTCCTAACAGCGGGAGGGCCGGGAGAGCAGTACTTC.

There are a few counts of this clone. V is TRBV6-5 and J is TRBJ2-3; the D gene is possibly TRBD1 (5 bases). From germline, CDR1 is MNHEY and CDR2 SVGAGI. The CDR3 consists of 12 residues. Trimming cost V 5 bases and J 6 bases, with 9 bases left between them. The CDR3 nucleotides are TGTGCCAGCAGTGATTACAGGGATACGCAGTATTTT. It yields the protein CASSDYRDTQYF.

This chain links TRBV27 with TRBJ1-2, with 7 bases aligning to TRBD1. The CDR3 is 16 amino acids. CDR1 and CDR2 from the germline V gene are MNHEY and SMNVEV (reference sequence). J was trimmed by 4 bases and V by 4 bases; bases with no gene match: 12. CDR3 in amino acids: CASSWSLTGETYGYTF. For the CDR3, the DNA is TGTGCCAGCAGTTGGAGCCTTACAGGGGAGACCTATGGCTACACCTTC.

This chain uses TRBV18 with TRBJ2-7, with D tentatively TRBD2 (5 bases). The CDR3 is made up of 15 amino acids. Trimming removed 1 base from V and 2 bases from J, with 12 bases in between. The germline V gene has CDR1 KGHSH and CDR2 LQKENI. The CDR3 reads CASSPRTGNPYEQYF. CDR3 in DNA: TGTGCCAGCTCACCACGGACTGGAAACCCCTACGAGCAGTACTTC.

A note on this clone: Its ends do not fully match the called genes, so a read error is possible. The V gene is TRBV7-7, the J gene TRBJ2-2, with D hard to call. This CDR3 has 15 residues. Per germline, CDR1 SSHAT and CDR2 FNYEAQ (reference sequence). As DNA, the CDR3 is TGTGCTAGCAGCTTTACTCCCCCCCCTACCGGGGAGCTGTTTTTT. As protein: CASSFTPPPTGELFF.

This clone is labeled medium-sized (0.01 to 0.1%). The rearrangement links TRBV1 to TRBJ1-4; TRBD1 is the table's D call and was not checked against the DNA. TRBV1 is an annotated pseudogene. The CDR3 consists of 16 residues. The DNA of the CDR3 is TGCACCAGCAGCGAACATCCGGGACACATTAATGAAAAACTGTTTTTT. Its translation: CTSSEHPGHINEKLFF.

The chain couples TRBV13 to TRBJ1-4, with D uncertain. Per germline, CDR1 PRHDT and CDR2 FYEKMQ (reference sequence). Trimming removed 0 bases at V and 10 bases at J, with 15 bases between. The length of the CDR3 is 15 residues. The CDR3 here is CASSLGHGGLGKLFF. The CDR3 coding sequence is TGTGCCAGCAGCTTAGGCCACGGAGGCTTGGGAAAACTGTTTTTT.

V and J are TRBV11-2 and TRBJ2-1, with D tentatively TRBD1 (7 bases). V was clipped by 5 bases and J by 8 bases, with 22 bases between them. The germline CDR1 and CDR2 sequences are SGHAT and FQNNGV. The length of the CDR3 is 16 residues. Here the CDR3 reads CASSPGNRQGGHEQFF. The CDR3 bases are TGTGCCAGCAGCCCCGGTAATCGGCAGGGGGGTCATGAGCAGTTCTTC. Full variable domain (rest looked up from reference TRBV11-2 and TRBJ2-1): EAGVAQSPRYKIIEKRQSVAFWCNPISGHATLYWYQQILGQGPKLLIQFQNNGVVDDSQLPKDRFSAERLKGVDSTLKIQPAKLEDSAVYLCASSPGNRQGGHEQFFGPGTRLTVL.

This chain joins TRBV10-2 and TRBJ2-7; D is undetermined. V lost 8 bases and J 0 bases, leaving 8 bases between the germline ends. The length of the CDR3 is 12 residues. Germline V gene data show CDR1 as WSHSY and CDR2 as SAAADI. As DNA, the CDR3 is TGCGCCAGCTCAGGCAACTCCTACGAGCAGTACTTC. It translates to CASSGNSYEQYF.

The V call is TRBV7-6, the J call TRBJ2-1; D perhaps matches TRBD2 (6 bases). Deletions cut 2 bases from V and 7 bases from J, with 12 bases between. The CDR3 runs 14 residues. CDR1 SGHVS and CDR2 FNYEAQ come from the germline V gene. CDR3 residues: CASSLMAGRNEQFF. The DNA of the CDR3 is TGTGCCAGCAGCTTAATGGCAGGGAGGAATGAGCAGTTCTTC.

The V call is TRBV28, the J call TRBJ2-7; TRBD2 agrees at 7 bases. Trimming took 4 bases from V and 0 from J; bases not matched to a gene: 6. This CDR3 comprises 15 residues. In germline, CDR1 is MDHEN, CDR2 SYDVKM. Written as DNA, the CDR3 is TGTGCCAGCAGTTACGGACTAGTGATCTCCTACGAGCAGTACTTC. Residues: CASSYGLVISYEQYF.

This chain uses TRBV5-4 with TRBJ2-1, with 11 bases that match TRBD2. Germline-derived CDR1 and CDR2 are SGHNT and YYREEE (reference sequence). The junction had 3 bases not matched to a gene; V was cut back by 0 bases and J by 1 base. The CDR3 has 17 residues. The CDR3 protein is CASSLDGLAGSYNEQFF. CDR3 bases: TGTGCCAGCAGCTTGGATGGACTAGCGGGTTCCTACAATGAGCAGTTCTTC.

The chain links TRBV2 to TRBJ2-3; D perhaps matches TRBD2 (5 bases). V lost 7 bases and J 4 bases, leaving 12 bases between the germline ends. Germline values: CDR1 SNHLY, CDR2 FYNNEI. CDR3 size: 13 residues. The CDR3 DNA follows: TGTGCCAGCACCCCCCTGGAGGCAGATACGCAGTATTTT. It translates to CASTPLEADTQYF. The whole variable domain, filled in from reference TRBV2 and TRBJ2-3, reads EPEVTQTPSHQVTQMGQEVILRCVPISNHLYFYWYRQILGQKVEFLVSFYNNEISEKSEIFDDQFSVERPDGSNFTLKIRSTKLEDSAMYFCASTPLEADTQYFGPGTRLTVL.